The rows below give T cell receptor beta chains drawn from one sample of a study of human T cells and chemical hapten exposure. Each CDR3 protein gets one entry after TCRdb re-called the RACE reads with MiXCR. The data hold fewer than 100,000 distinct CDR3 sequences, with roughly 11% observed a single time. The sequencing used whole blood, collected in connection with sensitization to the hapten diphenylcyclopropenone (DPC). The source of these receptors is a woman aged 30 to 39 with alopecia areata. Some clones in this sample may be carry-over from other donors' samples. CDR3s include the opening cysteine and the closing phenylalanine or tryptophan. The D gene is left open where the match is weak. Some rows mark clone size as missing; the rest say once, few, many or name a class of expanded clone.

D gene	V gene	J gene	clone size	CDR3 protein	CDR3 DNA
.	TRBV20-1	TRBJ2-1	many	CSATIEQASFGNEQFF	TGCAGTGCTACGATAGAACAGGCTTCCTTTGGGAATGAGCAGTTCTTC
.	TRBV4-3	TRBJ2-7	.	CASSQDLYGPSYEQYF	TGCGCCAGCAGCCAAGATCTTTACGGGCCCTCCTACGAGCAGTACTTC
.	TRBV29-1	TRBJ2-1	many	CSAGVGREQFF	TGCAGCGCTGGGGTAGGGCGTGAGCAGTTCTTC
TRBD2	TRBV6-1	TRBJ2-3	many	CASSEGLATDTQYF	TGTGCCAGCAGTGAGGGACTAGCTACAGATACGCAGTATTTT
.	TRBV2	TRBJ1-6	few	CASSEMGVGSSYNSPLHF	TGTGCCAGCAGTGAAATGGGCGTAGGTAGCTCCTATAATTCACCCCTCCACTTT
TRBD1	TRBV5-1	TRBJ2-7	few	CASSRTGNYEQYF	TGCGCCAGCAGCCGGACAGGGAACTACGAGCAGTACTTC
TRBD2	TRBV3-1	TRBJ2-3	few	CASSQENPLGGGAGDTQYF	TGTGCCAGCAGCCAAGAAAACCCTCTTGGCGGGGGGGCGGGAGATACGCAGTATTTT
TRBD1	TRBV7-2	TRBJ1-1	.	CASSLVTTGRYTEAFF	TGTGCCAGCAGCTTAGTCACGACAGGGCGATACACTGAAGCTTTCTTT
TRBD1	TRBV6-5	TRBJ1-2	.	CASRMSLGQGYGYTF	TGTGCCAGCAGAATGAGCCTGGGACAGGGTTATGGCTACACCTTC
.	TRBV11-2	TRBJ2-5	few	CASSPGDQETQYF	TGTGCCAGCAGCCCGGGGGACCAAGAGACCCAGTACTTC
.	TRBV7-7	TRBJ2-7	many	CASSLNEDYEQYF	TGTGCTAGCAGCTTAAATGAGGACTACGAGCAGTACTTC
TRBD1	TRBV7-9	TRBJ1-1	few	CASSVGQRIGTEAFF	TGTGCCAGCAGCGTGGGACAGCGGATTGGGACTGAAGCTTTCTTT
.	TRBV5-6	TRBJ1-1	few	CASSGNRGRRLNTEAFF	TGTGCCAGCAGCGGTAATCGGGGCAGGAGATTGAACACTGAAGCTTTCTTT
.	TRBV12-3/TRBV12-4	TRBJ2-1	many	CASTDSYNAEQFF	TGTGCCAGCACAGACAGCTACAATGCTGAGCAGTTCTTC
.	TRBV28	TRBJ2-7	many	CASSLGHNYEQYF	TGTGCCAGCAGTTTGGGGCATAACTACGAGCAGTACTTC
.	TRBV3-1	TRBJ2-7	many	CASSQGGEQYF	TGTGCCAGCAGCCAAGGAGGCGAGCAGTACTTC
.	TRBV28	TRBJ1-5	many	CASRFSGAGNQPQHF	TGTGCCAGCCGCTTCTCGGGGGCCGGCAATCAGCCCCAGCATTTT
TRBD1	TRBV4-3	TRBJ1-4	many	CASSQGDRGGFEKLFF	TGCGCCAGCAGCCAAGGGGACAGGGGAGGTTTTGAAAAACTGTTTTTT
.	TRBV7-2	TRBJ2-3	many	CASSLMGTQYF	TGTGCCAGCAGCTTAATGGGTACGCAGTATTTT
.	TRBV6-2/TRBV6-3	TRBJ2-2	few	CASIEVFPGELFF	TGTGCCAGCATCGAGGTGTTCCCCGGGGAGCTGTTTTTT
.	TRBV20-1	TRBJ1-5	many	CSARKGQYSNQPQHF	TGCAGTGCTAGGAAGGGCCAGTATAGCAATCAGCCCCAGCATTTT
.	TRBV7-3	TRBJ2-1	.	CASSPLGADGIYNEQFF	TGTGCCAGCAGCCCCCTGGGAGCGGACGGGATTTACAATGAGCAGTTCTTC
TRBD1	TRBV19	TRBJ1-5	many	CASTPTRQGERDSNQPQHF	TGTGCCAGTACCCCGACCAGACAGGGAGAAAGGGATAGCAATCAGCCCCAGCATTTT
.	TRBV14	TRBJ2-5	.	CASSQIRNQETQYF	TGTGCCAGCAGCCAAATCCGTAACCAAGAGACCCAGTACTTC
.	TRBV4-3	TRBJ2-3	.	CASSQDNTAPGWDTQYF	TGCGCCAGCAGCCAAGATAATACCGCTCCGGGGTGGGATACGCAGTATTTT
.	TRBV5-6	TRBJ1-1	few	CASSFRVNTEAFF	TGTGCCAGCAGCTTCAGGGTGAACACTGAAGCTTTCTTT
.	TRBV7-6	TRBJ2-5	many	CASSLGKSYQETQYF	TGTGCCAGCAGCTTAGGCAAGTCGTACCAAGAGACCCAGTACTTC
.	TRBV20-1	TRBJ1-5	many	CSLGPYQPQHF	TGCAGCCTGGGACCTTATCAGCCCCAGCATTTT
TRBD1	TRBV30	TRBJ1-6	.	CAWSRDRANSPLHF	TGTGCCTGGAGTCGTGACAGGGCCAATTCACCCCTCCACTTT
.	TRBV6-2/TRBV6-3	TRBJ1-5	many	CASSWSGGNQPQHF	TGTGCCAGCAGTTGGTCCGGGGGCAATCAGCCCCAGCATTTT
.	TRBV19	TRBJ1-5	.	CASSIGGVFNQPQHF	TGTGCCAGTAGTATAGGCGGAGTATTCAATCAGCCCCAGCATTTT
.	TRBV3-1	TRBJ2-1	few	CASSQTGSSYNEQFF	TGTGCCAGCAGCCAAACAGGAAGCTCCTACAATGAGCAGTTCTTC
TRBD1	TRBV18	TRBJ1-1	many	CASSPRSGTGGTEAFF	TGTGCCAGCTCACCACGGTCTGGGACAGGGGGCACTGAAGCTTTCTTT
.	TRBV5-1	TRBJ2-2	few	CASSRRLADIGTGELFF	TGCGCCAGCAGCCGCAGGCTAGCAGACATCGGGACCGGGGAGCTGTTTTTT
.	TRBV3-1	TRBJ1-1	.	CASSQEGGSLNTEAFF	TGTGCCAGCAGCCAAGAGGGCGGCAGTCTGAACACTGAAGCTTTCTTT
TRBD1	TRBV7-8	TRBJ2-4	many	CASSNARDRKDLAKNIQYF	TGTGCCAGCAGCAATGCCCGGGACAGGAAAGACCTAGCCAAAAACATTCAGTACTTC
TRBD1	TRBV28	TRBJ1-6	many	CASSYADRDNSPLHF	TGTGCCAGCAGTTACGCGGACAGGGATAATTCACCCCTCCACTTT
.	TRBV7-2	TRBJ2-3	few	CASSLDYRRLSTDTQYF	TGTGCCAGCAGCTTAGATTACCGTCGATTAAGCACAGATACGCAGTATTTT
.	TRBV2	TRBJ1-5	few	CASSEALQGIQPQHF	TGTGCCAGCAGTGAAGCGCTACAGGGTATTCAGCCCCAGCATTTT
TRBD1	TRBV24-1	TRBJ2-3	.	CATSDATGGFSTDTQYF	TGTGCCACCAGTGACGCAACAGGGGGATTTAGCACAGATACGCAGTATTTT
TRBD1	TRBV6-2/TRBV6-3	TRBJ1-5	few	CASRSPRDRAVWGNQPQHF	TGTGCCAGCAGATCACCAAGAGACAGGGCAGTTTGGGGCAATCAGCCCCAGCATTTT
TRBD1	TRBV20-1	TRBJ2-1	.	CSASLTGRQQFF	TGCAGTGCTAGCCTGACAGGGCGTCAGCAGTTCTTC
.	TRBV7-2	TRBJ2-5	.	CASSSRHVGSGETQYF	TGTGCCAGCAGCTCGCGACACGTAGGATCTGGAGAGACCCAGTACTTC
.	TRBV12-2	TRBJ2-1	.	CASRAVGLAGYEQFF	TGTGCAAGTCGCGCCGTCGGGCTAGCGGGATATGAGCAGTTCTTC
.	TRBV6-2/TRBV6-3	TRBJ2-6	many	CASSIDYSGANVLTF	TGTGCCAGCAGTATAGATTACTCTGGGGCCAACGTCCTGACTTTC
TRBD1	TRBV6-2/TRBV6-3	TRBJ1-5	many	CASSTPAGGFGQPQHF	TGTGCCAGCAGTACCCCGGCAGGGGGCTTTGGTCAGCCCCAGCATTTT
TRBD2	TRBV20-1	TRBJ2-3	many	CSARGASGREDTQYF	TGCAGTGCTAGAGGAGCTAGCGGGAGGGAAGATACGCAGTATTTT
.	TRBV20-1	TRBJ2-5	.	CSAGSDSWYQETQYF	TGCAGTGCTGGATCGGACAGCTGGTACCAAGAGACCCAGTACTTC
.	TRBV14	TRBJ1-1	many	CASSQESANTEAFF	TGTGCCAGCAGCCAAGAATCGGCCAACACTGAAGCTTTCTTT
TRBD2	TRBV28	TRBJ2-3	few	CASSQPTGLSDTQYF	TGTGCCAGCAGTCAACCTACGGGACTATCAGATACGCAGTATTTT
TRBD1	TRBV10-3	TRBJ1-2	few	CAISEGTEVYGYTF	TGTGCCATCAGTGAGGGGACAGAAGTATATGGCTACACCTTC
.	TRBV10-3	TRBJ2-7	.	CAISEESYEQYF	TGTGCCATCAGTGAAGAGTCCTACGAGCAGTACTTC
.	TRBV7-2	TRBJ1-1	many	CASLRGTMNTEAFF	TGTGCCAGCTTGAGGGGTACAATGAACACTGAAGCTTTCTTT
.	TRBV20-1	TRBJ1-1	.	CGASGQLNTEAFF	TGCGGTGCTAGTGGACAGCTGAACACTGAAGCTTTCTTT